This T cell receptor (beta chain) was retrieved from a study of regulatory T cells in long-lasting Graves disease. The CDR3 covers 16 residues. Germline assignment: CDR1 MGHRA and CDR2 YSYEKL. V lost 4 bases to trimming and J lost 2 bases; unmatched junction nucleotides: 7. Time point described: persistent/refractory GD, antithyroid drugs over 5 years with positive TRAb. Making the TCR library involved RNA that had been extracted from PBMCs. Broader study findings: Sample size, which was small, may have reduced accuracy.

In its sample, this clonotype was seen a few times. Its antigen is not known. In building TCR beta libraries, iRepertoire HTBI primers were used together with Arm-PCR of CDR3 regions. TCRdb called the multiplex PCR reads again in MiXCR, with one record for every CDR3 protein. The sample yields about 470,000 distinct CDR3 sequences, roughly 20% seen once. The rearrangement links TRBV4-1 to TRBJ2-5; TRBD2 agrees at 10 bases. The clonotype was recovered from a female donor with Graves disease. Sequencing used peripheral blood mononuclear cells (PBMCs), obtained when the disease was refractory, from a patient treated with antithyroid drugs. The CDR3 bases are TGCGCCAGCAGCCCCACTAGCGGGACCCCGCAAGAGACCCAGTACTTC. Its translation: CASSPTSGTPQETQYF.